This TCR beta chain was profiled in a study of CD8 T cells in ankylosing spondylitis. Findings and caveats of the study: Reported data indicate significant enrichment of disease-linked clones within matched ankylosing spondylitis synovial fluid. Clones linked to the disease showed a CD8+ phenotype. They occurred at relatively low frequencies in peripheral blood. Roughly eight highly homologous variants made up a TCR beta motif, and this motif appeared characteristic of ankylosing spondylitis blood.

The CDR3 loop spans 14 amino acids. Germline CDR1 and CDR2: SGDLS and YYNGEE. The germline V and J ends were trimmed by 5 bases and 1 base, with 12 bases remaining between them. TCRdb ran MiXCR on the 5' RACE reads and lists one entry per CDR3 protein. This repertoire shows fewer than 550,000 distinct CDR3 sequences, about 5.7% found once; its top ten account for under 4.5%. This clonotype was counted many times. Antigen specificity is unknown. Sequenced: blood, either unsorted or a sorted T cell fraction (not recorded which). The origin of this receptor is a male donor with ankylosing spondylitis. The V gene is TRBV9, the J gene TRBJ1-1; TRBD1 is a possible D gene (5 bases). The CDR3 sequence: CASRDITGNTEAFF. The CDR3 nucleotides are TGTGCCAGCAGGGACATCACGGGGAACACTGAAGCTTTCTTT.